The 28 T cell receptor beta chains reported below all come from one sample, sequenced in a study of blood T cells in healthy people across ages (dated by TCRdb to the mid-2010s). Libraries were constructed by 5' RACE. For sequencing, an Illumina HiSeq 2500 was employed. A second roughly 6 to 12 cycle PCR used a sample-barcoded 5' primer and a J-beta primer mix. TCRdb redid the processing of the public reads, applying fastp at Q25 and MiXCR, and retained in-frame beta chains. Identical CDR3 proteins give one entry, which carries the most common genes and DNA. The sample records 650,000 or so distinct CDR3 sequences, roughly half of which are singletons. Of the sample, roughly 14% is held by the ten largest clones. The sample comprised blood. Source of these receptors: a woman over 75 in good health.

This clonotype was picked up many times. V and J are TRBV6-5 and TRBJ2-5; no firm D call. The germline V gene encodes CDR1 MNHEY and CDR2 SVGAGI. Trimming took off 6 bases at V and 7 bases at J, with 12 bases between the two ends. The CDR3 runs 12 residues. CDR3 protein: CASRNARRTQYF. CDR3 nucleotide sequence: TGTGCCAGCAGAAACGCTCGGCGGACCCAGTACTTC.

This clonotype was picked up a small number of times. V and J are TRBV12-3 or TRBV12-4 and TRBJ1-6; 8 bases are a match to TRBD1. The CDR3 contains 16 residues. J lost 7 bases, V lost 4 bases, and 9 bases had no gene match. Written as DNA, the CDR3 is TGTGCCAGCAGTTCTGGCCGGACAGGGAGGAATTCACCCCTCCACTTT. It is translated as CASSSGRTGRNSPLHF.

The sample holds many counts of this clonotype. The rearrangement uses TRBV7-2 and TRBJ2-5; 9 bases line up with TRBD2. Germline assignment: CDR1 SGHTA and CDR2 FQGNSA. The CDR3 is 16 amino acids. V shed 0 bases and J 2 bases; nucleotides not matched to a gene: 4. The CDR3 nucleotides are TGTGCCAGCAGCTTAGCGGTTCTAGCGGGGCAAGAGACCCAGTACTTC. Translation: CASSLAVLAGQETQYF.

The chain uses TRBV15 and TRBJ2-5, with D perhaps TRBD1 (6 bases). The length of the CDR3 is 15 residues. Trimming took 1 base from V and 11 from J, leaving 20 bases between them. CDR1 and CDR2 (germline): LNHNV, YYDKDF (reference sequence). The CDR3 DNA follows: TGTGCCACCAGCAGAGCTCGAGGGGGTTACAATGAGCAGTACTTC. Translated: CATSRARGGYNEQYF.

Regarding this clonotype: This may be a read error, as it is one base from a much larger clone. The V call is TRBV5-1, the J call TRBJ2-5; D is undetermined. Germline CDR1 SGHRS, CDR2 YFSETQ. The V end lost 1 base, the J end lost 11 bases, and 12 bases lay between the germline ends. The CDR3 is 12 amino acids. The CDR3 protein is CASSLLVNEQYF. The CDR3 bases are TGCGCCAGCAGCTTGCTTGTTAATGAGCAGTACTTC.

The chain combines TRBV29-1 with TRBJ2-1; 7 bases match TRBD2. The CDR3 has 13 amino acids. Per germline, CDR1 SQVTM and CDR2 ANQGSEA. CDR3 region: CSRSGTNYNEQFF. The CDR3, as DNA: TGCAGTCGAAGCGGGACCAACTACAATGAGCAGTTCTTC.

This clonotype was counted only a few times. The rearrangement uses TRBV5-1 and TRBJ2-3, with D perhaps TRBD1 or TRBD2 (5 bases each). The CDR3 has 17 residues. The V and J ends lost 6 bases and 3 bases respectively, with 23 bases between them. From germline, CDR1 is SGHRS and CDR2 YFSETQ. CDR3 in DNA: TGCGCCAGCATCCCTCGGCAGGGAGAGTTAAGTACAGATACGCAGTATTTT. Encoded protein: CASIPRQGELSTDTQYF.

To note about this clonotype: Just one base apart from a much larger clone, this may be a read error. V is TRBV28 and J is TRBJ2-5; 13 bases line up with TRBD2. The germline CDR1 and CDR2 sequences are MDHEN and SYDVKM. CDR3 length: 16 amino acids. The CDR3 region has the DNA TGTACCAGCAGTTTATGGACTAGCGGGAGTCGAGAGACCCAGTACTTC. Protein product: CTSSLWTSGSRETQYF.

CDR3 amino acids: CASSSHSGSYYNEQFF. The CDR3 nucleotides read TGTGCCAGCAGTTCGCATAGCGGGAGCTATTACAATGAGCAGTTCTTC. The chain combines TRBV27 with TRBJ2-1, with 9 bases identical to TRBD2. Germline V lookup: CDR1 MNHEY, CDR2 SMNVEV (reference sequence). The V gene end was trimmed by 4 bases and the J gene end by 4 bases; junction bases not matched to a gene: 8. This CDR3 comprises 16 residues.

This clonotype was recorded at least ten times. The chain uses TRBV12-3 or TRBV12-4 and TRBJ2-1, with 11 bases lining up with TRBD2. Trimming at V came to 7 bases and at J to 9 bases, leaving 2 bases not matched to a gene. CDR3 length: 12 amino acids. This CDR3 reads CASISGGGEQFF. The CDR3 DNA reads TGTGCCAGCATTAGCGGGGGGGGTGAGCAGTTCTTC.

The V and J genes are TRBV3-1 and TRBJ1-3, with TRBD1 as a possible D gene (6 bases). Germline V gene sequence: CDR1 LGHDT, CDR2 YNNKEL (reference sequence). CDR3 length equals 14 residues. The V end lost 3 bases, the J end lost 10 bases, and 16 bases lay between the germline ends. CDR3 in DNA: TGTGCCAGCAGCCACGACAGGATTCCCAGGACCATATATTTT. Translating it yields CASSHDRIPRTIYF.

This sequence joins TRBV13 and TRBJ2-3; the D gene is possibly TRBD2 (5 bases). Germline V gives CDR1 PRHDT, CDR2 FYEKMQ (reference sequence). CDR3 length: 13 amino acids. V was pared by 4 bases and J by 4 bases, with 9 bases between. The CDR3 bases are TGTGCCAGCAGCTCTCGGACTGCAGATACGCAGTATTTT. It specifies CASSSRTADTQYF.

The chain has TRBV9 and TRBJ2-4, with D possibly matching TRBD1 (6 bases). V was trimmed by 2 bases and J by 13 bases, leaving 19 bases between them. CDR3 length equals 14 residues. Looked up from germline, CDR1 is SGDLS and CDR2 is YYNGEE. CDR3 sequence reads: CASSVGPGVAEQYF. The CDR3, as DNA: TGTGCCAGCAGCGTTGGTCCAGGGGTGGCTGAGCAGTACTTC.

The chain has TRBV7-9 and TRBJ1-3, with no clear D. CDR3 size: 15 residues. Germline V CDR1 and CDR2: SEHNR, FQNEAQ (reference sequence). The V end lost 1 base, the J end lost 0 bases, and 7 bases lay between the germline ends. This CDR3 is CASSLGQTSGNTIYF. The CDR3 DNA sequence: TGTGCCAGCAGCTTAGGTCAGACCTCTGGAAACACCATATATTTT.

With respect to this clonotype: The junction and the germline gene differ at one end; a read error may be behind it. The chain combines TRBV14 with TRBJ2-1; TRBD1 matches 9 bases. This CDR3 has 16 residues. Germline assignment: CDR1 SGHDN and CDR2 FVKESK. Written as DNA, the CDR3 is TGTGCCGGCAGCCAGGACAGGGGATCGCAATGGGATGAGCAGTTCTTC. This encodes CAGSQDRGSQWDEQFF.

The J gene is TRBJ1-4, the V gene TRBV11-2; no clear D. The CDR3 is 15 amino acids. The germline gives CDR1 SGHAT, CDR2 FQNNGV. V was clipped by 1 base and J by 8 bases, with 14 bases between them. DNA for the CDR3: TGTGCCAGCAGCTTAGGTGGAGCAGTTGGAGAAAAACTGTTTTTT. Its protein is CASSLGGAVGEKLFF.

This chain links TRBV9 with TRBJ2-1; 11 nucleotides line up with TRBD2. CDR1 SGDLS and CDR2 YYNGEE come from the germline V gene. This CDR3 comprises 14 residues. The V segment lost 0 bases and the J segment 10 bases; nucleotides outside the gene matches: 3. The CDR3 sequence: CASSVGLAGREQFF. In DNA, the CDR3 is TGTGCCAGCAGCGTAGGACTAGCGGGACGGGAGCAGTTCTTC.

This clonotype was found many times. The chain recombines TRBV12-3 or TRBV12-4 with TRBJ2-1; 11 bases are shared with TRBD2. Trimming removed 1 base from V and 5 bases from J; junction bases left unmatched: 4. CDR3 length: 16 amino acids. The CDR3 DNA is TGTGCCAGCAGTTTAGGGTCTAGCGGGGGGAACAATGAGCAGTTCTTC. It is translated as CASSLGSSGGNNEQFF.

The chain uses TRBV29-1 and TRBJ2-3, with 8 bases that match TRBD2. The CDR3 loop spans 15 amino acids. The germline gives CDR1 SQVTM, CDR2 ANQGSEA. V trimming: 3 bases; J trimming: 3 bases; junction bases outside the gene matches: 8. DNA of the CDR3: TGCAGCGTTGAGGGGGGTAGCGGGATAACAGATACGCAGTATTTT. This gives the protein CSVEGGSGITDTQYF.

The V and J genes are TRBV20-1 and TRBJ1-1; no clear D. V lost 3 bases and J lost 11, with 4 bases in between. Per germline, CDR1 DFQATT and CDR2 SNEGSKA (reference sequence). The CDR3 runs to 8 residues. CDR3 sequence reads: CSAREAFF. DNA of the CDR3: TGCAGTGCTAGGGAGGCTTTCTTT.

Of note for this clonotype: A much larger clone is a single base away; this may be a read error. This rearrangement joins TRBV5-1 to TRBJ2-1; no clear D gene. There are 14 residues in the CDR3. Germline loops: CDR1 SGHRS, CDR2 YFSETQ. Trimming cost V 4 bases and J 4 bases, with 12 bases left between them. This CDR3 reads CASSVSTGYNEQFF. DNA for the CDR3: TGCGCCAGCAGCGTGTCTACCGGGTACAATGAGCAGTTCTTC.

The genes are TRBV12-3 or TRBV12-4 and TRBJ2-5; D possibly matches TRBD1 or TRBD2 (6 bases each). The CDR3 length is 15 residues. V shed 4 bases and J shed 3 bases, with 15 bases lying between them. CDR3 sequence reads: CASSWGRDGEETQYF. CDR3 in DNA: TGTGCCAGCAGTTGGGGGCGGGATGGGGAAGAGACCCAGTACTTC.

The V and J genes are TRBV5-1 and TRBJ2-7, with D perhaps assigned TRBD1 or TRBD2 (5 bases each). The CDR3 loop spans 15 amino acids. The germline gives CDR1 SGHRS, CDR2 YFSETQ. V was trimmed by 6 bases and J by 2 bases, leaving 18 bases between them. CDR3 protein: CASTPGGTDPYEQYF. The CDR3 bases are TGCGCCAGCACCCCTGGTGGGACGGATCCCTACGAGCAGTACTTC. Full variable domain (outside the CDR3, taken from reference TRBV5-1 and TRBJ2-7): KAGVTQTPRYLIKTRGQQVTLSCSPISGHRSVSWYQQTPGQGLQFLFEYFSETQRNKGNFPGRFSGRQFSNSRSEMNVSTLELGDSALYLCASTPGGTDPYEQYFGPGTRLTVT.

The V gene is TRBV9, the J gene TRBJ2-1; D gene unclear. The CDR3 totals 13 residues. With 3 bases removed from V and 6 bases from J, the gap between germline ends came to 10 bases. Germline-derived CDR1 and CDR2 are SGDLS and YYNGEE. Written as DNA, the CDR3 is TGTGCCAGCAGCGGCCCCTCGGCCAATGAGCAGTTCTTC. This sequence encodes CASSGPSANEQFF.

The rearrangement uses TRBV5-1 and TRBJ1-1; D not resolved. Germline CDR1 and CDR2: SGHRS and YFSETQ. V lost 4 bases and J lost 1, with 11 bases in between. The CDR3 is made up of 14 amino acids. DNA for the CDR3: TGCGCCAGCAGCCGGACCGACAAGAACACTGAAGCTTTCTTT. Protein product: CASSRTDKNTEAFF. The complete variable domain, with remaining parts taken from reference TRBV5-1 and TRBJ1-1, reads KAGVTQTPRYLIKTRGQQVTLSCSPISGHRSVSWYQQTPGQGLQFLFEYFSETQRNKGNFPGRFSGRQFSNSRSEMNVSTLELGDSALYLCASSRTDKNTEAFFGQGTRLTVV.

This clonotype was observed a few times. V gene TRBV7-9 combines with J gene TRBJ2-3, with a tentative D call TRBD2 (6 bases). CDR3 length: 17 residues. The germline V and J ends were trimmed by 6 bases and 4 bases, with 23 bases remaining between them. CDR1 is SEHNR, CDR2 FQNEAQ, per germline (reference sequence). CDR3 in amino acids: CASSFYSGTPGADTQYF. As DNA, the CDR3 is TGTGCCAGCAGTTTTTACTCCGGGACTCCGGGCGCAGATACGCAGTATTTT.

The rearrangement joins TRBV10-3 to TRBJ2-5; the match to TRBD1 covers 9 bases. V lost 10 bases to trimming and J lost 2 bases; unmatched junction nucleotides: 8. This CDR3 region has 14 residues. Per germline, CDR1 ENHRY and CDR2 SYGVKD. As DNA, the CDR3 is TGTGCCACCTACTCCGGGACAGGGCAAGAGACCCAGTACTTC. Protein sequence: CATYSGTGQETQYF.

This clonotype was recorded at least ten times. V usage is TRBV7-2 and J usage is TRBJ2-7; D is uncertain. Trimming took 3 bases from V and 0 from J, leaving 9 bases between them. CDR1 and CDR2 from the germline V gene are SGHTA and FQGNSA. The CDR3 loop spans 14 amino acids. The CDR3 bases are TGTGCCAGCAGCTTCCGATTGCTCTCCTACGAGCAGTACTTC. Translation gives CASSFRLLSYEQYF. Supplemented by reference TRBV7-2 and TRBJ2-7, the full variable domain reads GAGVSQSPSNKVTEKGKDVELRCDPISGHTALYWYRQSLGQGLEFLIYFQGNSAPDKSGLPSDRFSAERTGGSVSTLTIQRTQQEDSAVYLCASSFRLLSYEQYFGPGTRLTVT.